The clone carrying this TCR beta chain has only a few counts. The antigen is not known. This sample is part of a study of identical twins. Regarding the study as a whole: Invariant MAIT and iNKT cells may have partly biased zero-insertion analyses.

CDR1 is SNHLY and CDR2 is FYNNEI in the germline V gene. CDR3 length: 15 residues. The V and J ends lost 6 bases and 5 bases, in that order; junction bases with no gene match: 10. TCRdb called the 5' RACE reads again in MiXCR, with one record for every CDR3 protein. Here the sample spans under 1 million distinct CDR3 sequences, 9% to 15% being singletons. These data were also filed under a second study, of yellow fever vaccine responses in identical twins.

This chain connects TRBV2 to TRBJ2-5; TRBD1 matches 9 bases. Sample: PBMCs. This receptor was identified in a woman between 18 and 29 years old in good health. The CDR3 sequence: CASSRDRVVEETQYF. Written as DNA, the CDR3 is TGTGCCAGCAGCAGGGACAGGGTGGTCGAGGAGACCCAGTACTTC.